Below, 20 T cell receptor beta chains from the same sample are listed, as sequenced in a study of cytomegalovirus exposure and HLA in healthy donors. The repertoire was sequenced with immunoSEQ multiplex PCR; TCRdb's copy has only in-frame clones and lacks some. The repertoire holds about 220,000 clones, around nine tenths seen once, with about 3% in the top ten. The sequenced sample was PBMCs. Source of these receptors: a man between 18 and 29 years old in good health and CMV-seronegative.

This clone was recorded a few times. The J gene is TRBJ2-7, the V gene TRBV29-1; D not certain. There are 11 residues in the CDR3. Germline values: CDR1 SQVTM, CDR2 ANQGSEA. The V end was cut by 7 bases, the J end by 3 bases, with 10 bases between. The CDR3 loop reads CSARNSYEQYF. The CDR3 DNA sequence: TGCAGCGCCCGGAACAGCTACGAGCAGTACTTC.

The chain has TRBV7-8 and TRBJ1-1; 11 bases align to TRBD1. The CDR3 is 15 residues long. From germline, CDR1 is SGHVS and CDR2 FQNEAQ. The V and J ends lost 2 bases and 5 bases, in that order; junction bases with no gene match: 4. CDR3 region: CASSLRDRGRTEAFF. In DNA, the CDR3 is TGTGCCAGCAGCTTAAGGGACAGGGGGAGAACTGAAGCTTTCTTT. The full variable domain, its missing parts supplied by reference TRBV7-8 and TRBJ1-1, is GAGVSQSPRYKVAKRGQDVALRCDPISGHVSLFWYQQALGQGPEFLTYFQNEAQLDKSGLPSDRFFAERPEGSVSTLKIQRTQQEDSAVYLCASSLRDRGRTEAFFGQGTRLTVV.

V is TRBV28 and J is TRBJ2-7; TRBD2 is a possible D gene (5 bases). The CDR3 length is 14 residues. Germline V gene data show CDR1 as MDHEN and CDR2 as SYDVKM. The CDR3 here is CAIGVGAPTYEQYF. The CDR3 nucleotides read TGTGCGATCGGGGTCGGAGCGCCGACCTACGAGCAGTACTTC.

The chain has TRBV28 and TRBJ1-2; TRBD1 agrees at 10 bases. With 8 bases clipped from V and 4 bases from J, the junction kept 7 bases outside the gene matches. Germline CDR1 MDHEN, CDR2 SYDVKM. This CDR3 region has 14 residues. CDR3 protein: CASSGTGALYGYTF. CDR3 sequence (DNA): TGTGCCAGCTCCGGGACAGGGGCGCTCTATGGCTACACCTTC.

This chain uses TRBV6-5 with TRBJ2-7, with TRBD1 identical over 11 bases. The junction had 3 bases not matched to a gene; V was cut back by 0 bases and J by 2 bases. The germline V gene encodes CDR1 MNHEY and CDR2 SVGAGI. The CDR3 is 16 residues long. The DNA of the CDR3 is TGTGCCAGCAGTTACTCCCGGGACAGGGGGGCCTACGAGCAGTACTTC. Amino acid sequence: CASSYSRDRGAYEQYF.

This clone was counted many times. In nucleotides, the CDR3 is TGCGCCAGCGGCATAGCGGGAGGTATACGGCAGTACTTC. Protein product: CASGIAGGIRQYF. This chain joins TRBV5-1 and TRBJ2-7, with 10 bases matching TRBD2. With 7 bases clipped from V and 9 bases from J, the junction kept 10 bases outside the gene matches. This CDR3 has 13 amino acids. Germline V gene lookup returns CDR1 SGHRS and CDR2 YFSETQ.

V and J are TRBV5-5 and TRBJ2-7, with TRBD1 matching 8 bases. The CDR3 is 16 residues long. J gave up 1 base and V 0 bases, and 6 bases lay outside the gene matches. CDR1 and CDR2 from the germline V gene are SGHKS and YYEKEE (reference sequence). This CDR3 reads CASSLGQGMASYEQYF. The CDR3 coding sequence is TGTGCCAGCAGCTTGGGACAGGGGATGGCATCCTACGAGCAGTACTTC.

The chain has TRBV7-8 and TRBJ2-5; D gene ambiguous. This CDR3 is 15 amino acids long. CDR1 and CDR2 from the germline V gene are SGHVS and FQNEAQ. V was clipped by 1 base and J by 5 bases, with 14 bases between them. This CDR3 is CASSLGQVPWETQYF. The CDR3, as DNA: TGTGCCAGCAGCTTAGGGCAGGTGCCCTGGGAGACCCAGTACTTC.

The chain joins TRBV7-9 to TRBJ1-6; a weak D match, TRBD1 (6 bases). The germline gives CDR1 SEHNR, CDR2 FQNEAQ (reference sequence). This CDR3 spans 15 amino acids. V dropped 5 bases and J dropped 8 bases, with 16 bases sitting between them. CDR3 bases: TGTGCCAGCAGCCCCATTTATCCAGGGGATTCACCCCTCCACTTT. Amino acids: CASSPIYPGDSPLHF.

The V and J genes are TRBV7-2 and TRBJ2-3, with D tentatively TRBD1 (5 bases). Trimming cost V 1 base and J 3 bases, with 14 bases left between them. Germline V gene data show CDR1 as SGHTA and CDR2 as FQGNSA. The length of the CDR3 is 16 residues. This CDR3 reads CASSLVGRVGTDTQYF. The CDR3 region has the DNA TGTGCCAGCAGCTTAGTGGGCAGGGTGGGGACAGATACGCAGTATTTT.

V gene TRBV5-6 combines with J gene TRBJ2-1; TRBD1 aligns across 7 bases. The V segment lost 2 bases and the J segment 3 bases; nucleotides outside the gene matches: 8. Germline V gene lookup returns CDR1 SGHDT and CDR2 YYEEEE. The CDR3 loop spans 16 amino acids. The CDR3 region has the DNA TGTGCCAGCAGCTTCAGCCCCCGGGACAGCTACAATGAGCAGTTCTTC. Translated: CASSFSPRDSYNEQFF.

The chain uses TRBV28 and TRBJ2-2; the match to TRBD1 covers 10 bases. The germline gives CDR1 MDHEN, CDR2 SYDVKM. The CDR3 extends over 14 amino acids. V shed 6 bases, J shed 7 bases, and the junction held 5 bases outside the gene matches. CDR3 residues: CASSGQGVIGELFF. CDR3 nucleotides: TGTGCCAGCAGCGGACAGGGGGTGATCGGGGAGCTGTTTTTT.

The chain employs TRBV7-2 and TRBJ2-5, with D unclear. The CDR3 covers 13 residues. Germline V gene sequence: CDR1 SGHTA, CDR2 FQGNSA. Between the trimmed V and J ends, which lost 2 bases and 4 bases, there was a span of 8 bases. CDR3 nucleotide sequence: TGTGCCAGCAGCTTATCACTCGGAGAGACCCAGTACTTC. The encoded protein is CASSLSLGETQYF.

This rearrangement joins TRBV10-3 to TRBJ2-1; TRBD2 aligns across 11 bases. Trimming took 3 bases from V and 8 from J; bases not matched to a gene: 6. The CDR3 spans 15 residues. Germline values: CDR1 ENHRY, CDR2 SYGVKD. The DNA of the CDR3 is TGTGCCATCAGTGACTCTAGCGGGAGGAATTATGAGCAGTTCTTC. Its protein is CAISDSSGRNYEQFF.

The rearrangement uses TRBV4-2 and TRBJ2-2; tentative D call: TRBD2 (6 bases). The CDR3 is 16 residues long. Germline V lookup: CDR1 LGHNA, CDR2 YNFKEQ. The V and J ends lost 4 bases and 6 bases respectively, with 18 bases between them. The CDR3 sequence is CASSPGLLVEAGELFF. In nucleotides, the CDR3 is TGTGCCAGCAGCCCGGGACTCCTGGTAGAAGCCGGGGAGCTGTTTTTT.

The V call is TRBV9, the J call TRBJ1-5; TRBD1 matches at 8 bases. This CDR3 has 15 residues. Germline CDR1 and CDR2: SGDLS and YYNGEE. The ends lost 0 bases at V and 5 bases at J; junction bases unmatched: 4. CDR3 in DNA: TGTGCCAGCAGCGTAGAGCCGACAGGGGATCAGCCCCAGCATTTT. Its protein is CASSVEPTGDQPQHF.

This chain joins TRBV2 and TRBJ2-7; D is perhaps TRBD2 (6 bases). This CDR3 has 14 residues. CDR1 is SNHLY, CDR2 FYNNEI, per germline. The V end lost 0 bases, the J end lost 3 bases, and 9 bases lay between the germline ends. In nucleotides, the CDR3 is TGTGCCAGCAGTGAAGCGGGGGGTCTCTACGAGCAGTACTTC. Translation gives CASSEAGGLYEQYF.

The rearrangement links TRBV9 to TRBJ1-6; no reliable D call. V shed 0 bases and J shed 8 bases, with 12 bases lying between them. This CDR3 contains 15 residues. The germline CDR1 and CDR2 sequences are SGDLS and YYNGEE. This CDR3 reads CASSVVPNPDSPLHF. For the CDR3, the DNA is TGTGCCAGCAGCGTAGTACCGAACCCGGATTCACCCCTCCACTTT.

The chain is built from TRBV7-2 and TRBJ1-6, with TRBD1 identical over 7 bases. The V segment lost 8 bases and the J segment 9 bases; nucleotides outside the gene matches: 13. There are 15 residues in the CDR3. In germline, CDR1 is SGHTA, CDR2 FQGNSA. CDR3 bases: TGTGCCAGCTTAAGTTCCGGACAGGAGGGTTCACCCCTCCACTTT. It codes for CASLSSGQEGSPLHF.

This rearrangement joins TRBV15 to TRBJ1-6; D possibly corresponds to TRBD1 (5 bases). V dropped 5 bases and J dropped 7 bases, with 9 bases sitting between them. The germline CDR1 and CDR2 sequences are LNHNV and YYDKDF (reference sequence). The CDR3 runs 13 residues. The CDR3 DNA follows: TGTGCCACCAGCGTACAGGAGAATTCACCCCTCCACTTT. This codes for CATSVQENSPLHF.